Listed here are 25 T cell receptor beta chains from one sample, sequenced in a study of blood T cell repertoires in COVID-19 (TCRdb year 2020). Library preparation employed the immunoSEQ multiplex PCR assay. Imported from immuneACCESS, the table was reduced by TCRdb to in-frame sequences with V and J called. These copies leave out some clones; in studies compared against another copy, an unresolved V gene accounts for under half, and the cause of the remainder is not known. A total of about 98,000 clones appear in this sample, approximately 89% of them only once. Jointly, the top ten make up 10% of the sample. What was sequenced was peripheral blood. These receptor sequences come from a man in his fifties or sixties with acute or convalescent COVID-19.

The chain has TRBV10-2 and TRBJ1-2; no clear D gene. Germline-derived CDR1 and CDR2 are WSHSY and SAAADI. With 3 bases removed from V and 8 bases from J, the gap between germline ends came to 16 bases. This CDR3 comprises 14 residues. As DNA, the CDR3 is TGCGCCAGCAGTGAAAGGTGGGAGGGATTCGGCTACACCTTC. Translating it yields CASSERWEGFGYTF.

The rearrangement joins TRBV9 to TRBJ2-5; 11 positions agree with TRBD2. Germline V gives CDR1 SGDLS, CDR2 YYNGEE. This CDR3 region has 15 residues. Germline trimming cut 3 bases from V and 5 bases from J; bases unmatched to any gene: 6. The CDR3 loop is CASSETSGSVETQYF. DNA of the CDR3: TGTGCCAGCAGCGAAACTAGCGGGAGCGTGGAGACCCAGTACTTC.

This chain links TRBV4-1 with TRBJ1-1; D is ambiguous. The CDR3 contains 14 residues. Germline V gives CDR1 MGHRA, CDR2 YSYEKL. Trimming shortened V by 3 bases and J by 0 bases, and 8 bases separated the two germline ends. CDR3 DNA: TGCGCCAGCAGCCACGGGGATCTGAACACTGAAGCTTTCTTT. Encoded protein: CASSHGDLNTEAFF.

This rearrangement joins TRBV18 to TRBJ2-7; D is ambiguous. The length of the CDR3 is 15 residues. Germline loops: CDR1 KGHSH, CDR2 LQKENI. V lost 2 bases and J 0 bases, leaving 11 bases between the germline ends. The CDR3 spells CASSPGARGSYEQYF. CDR3 nucleotide sequence: TGTGCCAGCTCACCAGGAGCGCGCGGCTCCTACGAGCAGTACTTC.

The chain has TRBV10-2 and TRBJ1-1; D is ambiguous. Germline CDR1 is WSHSY and CDR2 is SAAADI. Between the trimmed V and J ends, which lost 4 bases and 8 bases, there was a span of 14 bases. The CDR3 totals 13 residues. CDR3 in amino acids: CASSGSSQSEAFF. The DNA for the CDR3 is TGCGCCAGCAGTGGGTCGTCTCAGTCGGAAGCTTTCTTT.

The rearrangement joins TRBV11-2 to TRBJ2-3, with D uncertain. CDR3 length equals 13 residues. V gave up 1 base and J gave up 3 bases, with 5 bases separating them. Germline CDR1 and CDR2: SGHAT and FQNNGV. As DNA, the CDR3 is TGTGCCAGCAGCTTAGCGGGTACAGATACGCAGTATTTT. Its protein is CASSLAGTDTQYF.

J is TRBJ2-7 and V is TRBV3-1 (or the pseudogene TRBV3-2); weak D call: TRBD1 (5 bases). The CDR3 spans 16 residues. The germline V gene has CDR1 LGHDT and CDR2 YNNKEL (reference sequence). V dropped 1 base and J dropped 2 bases, with 15 bases sitting between them. The CDR3 region has the DNA TGTGCCAGCAGCCAAGTTGCCCGACAGTCGACCTACGAGCAGTACTTC. This codes for CASSQVARQSTYEQYF.

The chain is built from TRBV6-1 and TRBJ1-2; perhaps TRBD1 as D (5 bases). CDR1 is MNHNS and CDR2 is SASEGT in the germline V gene. CDR3 length: 16 residues. Trimming took 2 bases from V and 0 from J, leaving 13 bases between them. The CDR3 sequence is CASSEWRGRTNYGYTF. The CDR3 DNA follows: TGTGCCAGCAGTGAATGGAGGGGTCGAACTAACTATGGCTACACCTTC.

V is TRBV28 and J is TRBJ1-2; D unclear. V shed 8 bases and J shed 1 base, with 5 bases lying between them. This CDR3 spans 11 amino acids. CDR1 MDHEN and CDR2 SYDVKM come from the germline V gene. The CDR3, as DNA: TGTGCCAGCTACAGTAACTATGGCTACACCTTC. It translates to CASYSNYGYTF.

V gene TRBV7-3 combines with J gene TRBJ2-3, with 9 bases aligning to TRBD2. CDR1 and CDR2 from the germline V gene are SGHTA and FQGTGA. Germline trimming cut 2 bases from V and 5 bases from J; bases unmatched to any gene: 5. The CDR3 totals 15 residues. Written as DNA, the CDR3 is TGTGCCAGCAGCTTAGGCCTAGCGGGATTAGATACGCAGTATTTT. It translates to CASSLGLAGLDTQYF.

The V and J genes are TRBV4-1 and TRBJ2-2, with 12 bases fitting TRBD1. The germline CDR1 and CDR2 sequences are MGHRA and YSYEKL. The V gene end was trimmed by 4 bases and the J gene end by 3 bases; junction bases not matched to a gene: 6. This CDR3 region has 17 residues. CDR3 region: CASSLRDRGLDTGELFF. For the CDR3, the DNA is TGCGCCAGCAGCCTCCGGGACAGGGGGCTGGACACCGGGGAGCTGTTTTTT.

V and J are TRBV5-5 and TRBJ2-1; 14 positions agree with TRBD2. J gave up 6 bases and V 4 bases, and 9 bases lay outside the gene matches. From germline, CDR1 is SGHKS and CDR2 YYEKEE (reference sequence). The CDR3 runs 17 residues. CDR3 DNA sequence: TGTGCCAGCAGCCGGGGACTAGCGGGAGTTGGGGGCAATGAGCAGTTCTTC. Translation: CASSRGLAGVGGNEQFF.

The CDR3 DNA reads TGTGCCAGCAGCCAAGCAGGGCTTAATGAGCAGTTCTTC. Its translation: CASSQAGLNEQFF. The gene calls are TRBV3-1 (or the pseudogene TRBV3-2) and TRBJ2-1; D perhaps matches TRBD1 (5 bases). The germline V and J ends were trimmed by 1 base and 7 bases, with 8 bases remaining between them. Germline V lookup: CDR1 LGHDT, CDR2 YNNKEL (reference sequence). The CDR3 is 13 residues long.

The V gene is TRBV30, the J gene TRBJ2-7; no firm D call. Between the trimmed V and J ends, which lost 2 bases and 2 bases, there was a span of 7 bases. The CDR3 length is 12 residues. Germline V gene sequence: CDR1 GTSNPN, CDR2 SVGIG (reference sequence). CDR3 protein: CAWSIGAYEQYF. The CDR3 DNA reads as TGTGCCTGGAGTATCGGAGCCTACGAGCAGTACTTC.

This CDR3 reads CASSFQRAGRVSEQYF. CDR3 coding DNA: TGTGCCAGCAGCTTCCAGCGGGCAGGGCGGGTCAGCGAGCAGTACTTC. The rearrangement joins TRBV7-6 to TRBJ2-7; possibly TRBD2 for D (6 bases). The CDR3 sequence is 16 residues long. V was pared by 3 bases and J by 6 bases, with 21 bases between. The V gene's germline CDR1 is SGHVS and CDR2 FNYEAQ.

The J gene is TRBJ1-2, the V gene TRBV10-3; 9 bases are a match to TRBD1. Germline-derived CDR1 and CDR2 are ENHRY and SYGVKD. The V segment lost 2 bases and the J segment 8 bases; nucleotides outside the gene matches: 9. This CDR3 spans 15 amino acids. The CDR3 sequence is CAISETGGTRVGYTF. CDR3 coding DNA: TGTGCCATCAGTGAGACAGGGGGCACGAGAGTAGGCTACACCTTC.

The chain has TRBV11-2 and TRBJ1-5, with TRBD1 identical over 9 bases. Germline CDR1 and CDR2: SGHAT and FQNNGV. CDR3 length: 15 residues. Unmatched junction bases numbered 5, after V lost 5 bases and J lost 3 bases. The CDR3 spells CASSLGQGANQPQHF. The DNA for the CDR3 is TGTGCCAGCAGCCTGGGACAGGGAGCCAATCAGCCCCAGCATTTT.

V usage is TRBV11-3 and J usage is TRBJ2-2; perhaps TRBD2 as D (6 bases). This CDR3 comprises 15 residues. CDR1 is SGHNT and CDR2 is YENEEA in the germline V gene. V was clipped by 1 base and J by 4 bases, with 10 bases between them. CDR3 protein: CASSLAAGSTGELFF. Written as DNA, the CDR3 is TGTGCCAGCAGCTTAGCAGCGGGTAGCACCGGGGAGCTGTTTTTT. Full variable domain (rest looked up from reference TRBV11-3 and TRBJ2-2): EAGVVQSPRYKIIEKKQPVAFWCNPISGHNTLYWYLQNLGQGPELLIRYENEEAVDDSQLPKDRFSAERLKGVDSTLKIQPAELGDSAVYLCASSLAAGSTGELFFGEGSRLTVL.

The CDR3 DNA reads TGTGCCTGGAGTGTACAGGCAGGAGGGAGGTACTCTGGAAACACCATATATTTT. Encoded protein: CAWSVQAGGRYSGNTIYF. V usage is TRBV30 and J usage is TRBJ1-3; D perhaps matches TRBD1 (5 bases). Trimming took 0 bases from V and 0 from J, leaving 18 bases between them. This CDR3 has 18 residues. Germline assignment: CDR1 GTSNPN and CDR2 SVGIG (reference sequence).

The genes are TRBV9 and TRBJ1-5; no clear D gene. The CDR3 has 14 amino acids. Germline V gene sequence: CDR1 SGDLS, CDR2 YYNGEE. Trimming shortened V by 4 bases and J by 2 bases, and 10 bases separated the two germline ends. The chain's CDR3 is CASSTNSGNQPQHF. The CDR3 bases are TGTGCCAGCAGCACCAACAGTGGCAATCAGCCCCAGCATTTT.

The chain combines TRBV7-2 with TRBJ1-3, with 7 bases identical to TRBD1. The CDR3 sequence is 15 residues long. Germline V lookup: CDR1 SGHTA, CDR2 FQGNSA. The trim removed 4 bases at V and 0 bases at J, leaving 3 bases unmatched. The CDR3 DNA is TGTGCCAGCAGCTCCGGGGACAGCTCTGGAAACACCATATATTTT. It is translated as CASSSGDSSGNTIYF.

The gene calls are TRBV11-1 and TRBJ2-7, with 7 bases that match TRBD1. Trimming took 3 bases from V and 3 from J; bases not matched to a gene: 11. The CDR3 is made up of 16 amino acids. Germline V gene sequence: CDR1 SGHAT, CDR2 FQDESV (reference sequence). The CDR3 is CASSFIRQGSGYEQYF. In nucleotides, the CDR3 is TGTGCCAGCAGCTTCATAAGACAGGGAAGTGGCTACGAGCAGTACTTC. Variable domain in full (rest from reference TRBV11-1 and TRBJ2-7): EAEVAQSPRYKITEKSQAVAFWCDPISGHATLYWYRQILGQGPELLVQFQDESVVDDSQLPKDRFSAERLKGVDSTLKIQPAELGDSAMYLCASSFIRQGSGYEQYFGPGTRLTVT.

The chain couples TRBV7-6 to TRBJ2-1, with 15 bases that match TRBD2. CDR1 is SGHVS and CDR2 is FNYEAQ in the germline V gene. This CDR3 contains 18 residues. Trimming removed 5 bases from V and 0 bases from J; junction bases left unmatched: 5. CDR3 loop: CASSPGTSGRSSYNEQFF. The CDR3 DNA sequence: TGTGCCAGCAGCCCAGGGACTAGCGGGAGGAGCTCCTACAATGAGCAGTTCTTC.

The count of this clone is one. V gene TRBV27 combines with J gene TRBJ1-2, with TRBD1 as a possible D gene (5 bases). Deletions cut 2 bases from V and 7 bases from J, with 11 bases between. Germline V lookup: CDR1 MNHEY, CDR2 SMNVEV (reference sequence). The length of the CDR3 is 13 residues. The CDR3 nucleotides read TGTGCCAGCAGTTTAACCGTCGGGGGTGGCTACACCTTC. Its protein product is CASSLTVGGGYTF.

V gene TRBV30 combines with J gene TRBJ2-2; the D is unclear. The CDR3 has 13 amino acids. Germline-derived CDR1 and CDR2 are GTSNPN and SVGIG (reference sequence). Trimming removed 5 bases from V and 0 bases from J, with 7 bases in between. CDR3 nucleotide sequence: TGTGCCTGGGACGGAGCGAACACCGGGGAGCTGTTTTTT. Amino acid sequence: CAWDGANTGELFF.